This T cell receptor beta chain was found in a study of OX40 agonist ivuxolimab in advanced cancers. Study as a whole: Every patient in dose escalation had hepatocellular carcinoma, melanoma, renal cell or head and neck cancer.

A word on this clone: Its cognate antigen is unknown.

This table comes from immunoSEQ multiplex PCR, and its TCRdb copy is limited to in-frame clones, with some not included. The table lists under 95,000 clones, approximately 89% of them singletons. Germline CDR1 reads MNHEY; CDR2 reads SVGAGI. V dropped 4 bases and J dropped 2 bases, with 14 bases sitting between them. CDR3 length: 15 amino acids. The study's findings and limits: Researchers report that CD8+ T cells had, on average, more expanded clones than CD4+. Doses of 0.1 to 3.0 mg/kg were accompanied by clonal expansion of CD4+ and CD8+ blood T cells by week 6.

The chain joins TRBV6-5 to TRBJ2-5; D remains ambiguous. This sequence originates from an adult with an advanced solid tumor such as melanoma, head and neck, liver or kidney cancer. The source material was CD4+ or CD8+ T cells sorted from blood, sampled in a trial of the OX40 agonist ivuxolimab. CDR3 region: CASSSRRRIQETQYF. DNA for the CDR3: TGTGCCAGCAGTTCGCGACGACGGATTCAAGAGACCCAGTACTTC.